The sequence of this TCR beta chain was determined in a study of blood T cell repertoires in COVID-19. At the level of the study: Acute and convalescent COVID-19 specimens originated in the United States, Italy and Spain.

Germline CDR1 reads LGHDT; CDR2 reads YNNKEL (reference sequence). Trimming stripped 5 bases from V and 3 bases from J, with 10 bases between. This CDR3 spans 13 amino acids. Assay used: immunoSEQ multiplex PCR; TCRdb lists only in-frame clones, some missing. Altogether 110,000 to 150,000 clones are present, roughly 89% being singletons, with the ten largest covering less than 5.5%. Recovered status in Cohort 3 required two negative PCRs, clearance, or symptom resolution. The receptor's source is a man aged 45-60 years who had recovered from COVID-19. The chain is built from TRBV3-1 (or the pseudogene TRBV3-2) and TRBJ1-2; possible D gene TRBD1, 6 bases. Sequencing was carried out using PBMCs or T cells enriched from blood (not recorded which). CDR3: CASSYSGDYGYTF. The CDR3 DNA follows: TGTGCCAGCAGCTATTCAGGGGACTATGGCTACACCTTC.